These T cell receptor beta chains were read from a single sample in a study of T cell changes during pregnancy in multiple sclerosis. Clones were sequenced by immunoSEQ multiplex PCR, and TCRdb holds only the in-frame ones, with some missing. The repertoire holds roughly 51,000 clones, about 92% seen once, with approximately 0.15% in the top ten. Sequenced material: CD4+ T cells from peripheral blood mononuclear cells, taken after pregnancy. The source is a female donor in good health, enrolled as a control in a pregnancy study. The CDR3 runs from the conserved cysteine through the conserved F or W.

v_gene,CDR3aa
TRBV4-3,CASSQVPVQGDTQYF
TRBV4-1,CASSQDRGVTEAFF
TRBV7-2,CASSLAMGGASGYTF
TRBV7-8,CASSLANRAYGYTF
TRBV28,CASSAPRDSSSYNSPLHF
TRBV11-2,CASSLGRQGSTDTQYF
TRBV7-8,CASSSKDRAYSNQPQHF
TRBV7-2,CASSLSGSDTQYF
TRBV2,CASSGLAGGLQYF
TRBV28,CASRSTGTGGDYGYTF
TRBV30,CARGTSGTDTQYF
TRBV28,CASSPRDRQTGELFF
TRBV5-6,CASSLWDRRQFF
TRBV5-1,CASSFGQGTGFATNEKLFF
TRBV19,CASSIKDRDSYEQYF
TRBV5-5,CASSVRTGSNQPQHF
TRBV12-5,CASGPYRGRGKIAEAFF
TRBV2,CASSTWTALNTEAFF
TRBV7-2,CASSQLGTSGVSSYNEQFF
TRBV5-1,CASSGYGQGNEKLFF
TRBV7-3,CASSLQTNYGYTF
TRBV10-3,CATRQGGNQPQHF
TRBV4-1,CASSQASGGTSGGKQYF
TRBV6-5,CASRPGTLNTGELFF
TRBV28,CASSPHGNTEAFF
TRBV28,CASSPDPRRGYTF
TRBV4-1,CASSQTRGETQYF
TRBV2,CASSERGGGEQYF
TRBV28,CASSKHLPGANVLTF
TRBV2,CASSRPWDIHEKLFF
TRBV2,CASSEGQGLFFGGYTF
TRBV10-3,CAISETGRTAGQPQHF
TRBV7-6,CASSQGQGKYNEQFF
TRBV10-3,CAISELPGQRQFF
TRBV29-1,CSVGVMGSRGETQYF
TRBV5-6,CASVATGGLNYGYTF
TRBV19,CASLPLDRGGEKLFF
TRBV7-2,CASSLVRASSSNTIYF
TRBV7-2,CASSLKSGGGTNTGELFF
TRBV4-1,CASRDLNYGYTF
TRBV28,CASRGYTDTQYF
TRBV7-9,CASSLKERGRSDYEQYF
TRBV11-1,CASSLGRGPNQPQHF
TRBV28,CASMEGPGGSYGYTF
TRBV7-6,CASSFFEGGPVTGELFF
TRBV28,CASRPGHNYGYTF
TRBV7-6,CASSLEIRSSPLHF
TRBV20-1,CSAGQNTEAFF
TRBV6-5,CASSRNRQAVNEQFF
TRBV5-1,CASSLAPAGMNTEAFF
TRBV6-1,CASSERGQITGELFF
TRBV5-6,CASRPGGGHEQYF
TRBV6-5,CASSLTGASTDTQYF
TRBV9,CASSVGRTVGGETQYF